This T cell receptor (beta chain) was retrieved from a study of T cell repertoires in cytomegalovirus infection. Study context: Public TCR beta signatures indicated both CMV infection and matching HLA type.

Study-wide points: CMV-specific TCR beta clonotypes restricted by HLA-C were the ones dominating the ex vivo response. Summed frequency of shared TCR beta families picked out CMV carriers who also had the relevant HLA.

This clonotype was recorded a few times. What it binds is unknown. TCRdb re-analysed the reads in MiXCR, keeping a single row per CDR3 protein. The data hold about 450,000 distinct CDR3 sequences, with around 32% observed a single time. CDR3 length: 16 residues. J lost 5 bases, V lost 0 bases, and 9 bases had no gene match. Germline values: CDR1 MNHEY, CDR2 SVGAGI. Sequences were obtained from PBMCs. The V call is TRBV6-5, the J call TRBJ1-1, with 7 bases matching TRBD1. This clonotype was obtained from a human donor in good health (CMV status not recorded). Some clones in this sample may be carry-over from other donors' samples. The CDR3 nucleotides are TGTGCCAGCAGTTACTCGAGAGTGGAGGGGGCAACTGAAGCTTTCTTT. Its translation is CASSYSRVEGATEAFF.